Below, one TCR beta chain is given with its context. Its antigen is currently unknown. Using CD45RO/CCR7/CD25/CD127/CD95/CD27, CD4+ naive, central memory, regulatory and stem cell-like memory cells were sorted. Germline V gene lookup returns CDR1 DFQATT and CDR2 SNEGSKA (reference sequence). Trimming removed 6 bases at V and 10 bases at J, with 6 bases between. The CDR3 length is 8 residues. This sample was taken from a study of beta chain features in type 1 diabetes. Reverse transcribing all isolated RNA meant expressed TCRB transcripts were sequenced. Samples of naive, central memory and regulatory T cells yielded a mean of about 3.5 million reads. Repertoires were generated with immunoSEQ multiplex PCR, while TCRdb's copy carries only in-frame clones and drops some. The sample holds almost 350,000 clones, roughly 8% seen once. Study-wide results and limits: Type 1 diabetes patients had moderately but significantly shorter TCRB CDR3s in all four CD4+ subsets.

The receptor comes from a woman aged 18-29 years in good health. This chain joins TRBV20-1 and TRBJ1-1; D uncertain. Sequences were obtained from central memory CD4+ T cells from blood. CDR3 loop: CSASRAFF. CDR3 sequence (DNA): TGCAGTGCAAGTCGAGCTTTCTTT.